This T cell receptor beta chain is drawn from a study of T cell responses to AZD1222 COVID-19 vaccine. Method: immunoSEQ multiplex PCR; TCRdb's copy keeps in-frame clones and lacks some. Among roughly 150,000 clones listed, about 89% were seen once. The table lists this clone with a count of one. This CDR3 spans 15 amino acids. The ends were cut back, 8 bases at V and 7 bases at J, with 21 bases in the middle. Germline V gene sequence: CDR1 SEHNR, CDR2 FQNEAQ (reference sequence). The chain uses TRBV7-9 and TRBJ2-1, with TRBD1 as a possible D gene (6 bases). This TCR was sampled from an adult who received the AZD1222 COVID-19 vaccine. The sequences come from peripheral blood, collected 28 days after the second AZD1222 dose. The DNA of the CDR3 is TGTGCCAGCCAGCCGGATGGGGGCGGAATGAATGAGCAGTTCTTC. Residues: CASQPDGGGMNEQFF.